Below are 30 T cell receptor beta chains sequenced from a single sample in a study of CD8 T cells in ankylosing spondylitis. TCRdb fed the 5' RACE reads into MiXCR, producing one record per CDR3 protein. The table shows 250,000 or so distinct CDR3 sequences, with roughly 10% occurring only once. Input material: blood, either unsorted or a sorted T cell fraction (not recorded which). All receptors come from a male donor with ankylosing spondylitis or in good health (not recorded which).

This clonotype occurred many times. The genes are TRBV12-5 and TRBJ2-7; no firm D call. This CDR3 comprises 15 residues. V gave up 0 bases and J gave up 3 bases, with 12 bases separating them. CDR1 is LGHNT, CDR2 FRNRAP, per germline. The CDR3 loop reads CASGLVQDGVYEQYF. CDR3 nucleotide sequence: TGTGCTAGTGGTTTGGTCCAAGATGGGGTCTACGAGCAGTACTTC.

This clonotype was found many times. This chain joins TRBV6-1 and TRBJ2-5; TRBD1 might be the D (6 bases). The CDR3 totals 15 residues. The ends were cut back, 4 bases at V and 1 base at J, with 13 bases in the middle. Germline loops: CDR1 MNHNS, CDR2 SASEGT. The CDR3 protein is CASSADRSSQETQYF. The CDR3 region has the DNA TGTGCCAGCAGTGCTGACAGGTCTTCCCAAGAGACCCAGTACTTC.

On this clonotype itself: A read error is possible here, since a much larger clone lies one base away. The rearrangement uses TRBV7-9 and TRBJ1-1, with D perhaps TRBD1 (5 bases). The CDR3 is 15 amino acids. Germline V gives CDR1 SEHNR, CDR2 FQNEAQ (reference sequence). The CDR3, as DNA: TGTGCCAGCTCCCCGGACGGGAAGGGTGGGACTGCAGCTTTCTTT. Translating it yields CASSPDGKGGTAAFF.

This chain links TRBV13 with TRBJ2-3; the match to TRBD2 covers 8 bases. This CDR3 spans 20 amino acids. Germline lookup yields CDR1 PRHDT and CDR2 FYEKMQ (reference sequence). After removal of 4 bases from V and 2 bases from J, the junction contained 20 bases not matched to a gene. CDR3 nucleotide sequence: TGTGCCAGCAGCTCATCCACGGGGGGGGTAGCGGCTATCTTCACAGATACGCAGTATTTT. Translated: CASSSSTGGVAAIFTDTQYF.

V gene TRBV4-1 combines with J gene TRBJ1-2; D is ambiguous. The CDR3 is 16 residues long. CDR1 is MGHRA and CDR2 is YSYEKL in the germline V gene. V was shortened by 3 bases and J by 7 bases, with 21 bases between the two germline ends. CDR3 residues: CASSQAPGLYPPGYTF. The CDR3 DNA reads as TGCGCCAGCAGCCAGGCCCCGGGCCTATATCCCCCTGGCTACACCTTC.

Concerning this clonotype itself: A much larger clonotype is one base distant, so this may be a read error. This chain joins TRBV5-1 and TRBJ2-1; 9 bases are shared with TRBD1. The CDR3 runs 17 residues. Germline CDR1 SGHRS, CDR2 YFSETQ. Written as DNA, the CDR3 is TGCGACAGCAGCTTGGTGGGGGGACAGGGCGCTCCAAATGAGCAGTTCTTC. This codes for CDSSLVGGQGAPNEQFF.

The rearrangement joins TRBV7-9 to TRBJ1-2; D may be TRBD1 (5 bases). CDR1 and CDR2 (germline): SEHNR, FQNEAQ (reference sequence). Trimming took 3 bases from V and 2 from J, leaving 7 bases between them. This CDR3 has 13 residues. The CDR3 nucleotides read TGTGCCAGCAGCTTCAGGGAGAACTATGGCTACACCTTC. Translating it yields CASSFRENYGYTF.

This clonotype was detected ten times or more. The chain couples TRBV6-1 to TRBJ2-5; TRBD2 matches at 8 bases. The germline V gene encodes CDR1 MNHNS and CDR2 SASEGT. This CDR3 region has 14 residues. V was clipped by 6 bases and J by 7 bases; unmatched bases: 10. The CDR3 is CASSPGLGDGTQYF. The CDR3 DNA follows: TGTGCCAGCAGCCCGGGACTAGGTGATGGGACCCAGTACTTC.

In DNA, the CDR3 is TGTGCCAGCAGGGGCCCACATTCCATGAACACTGAAGCTTTCTTT. This codes for CASRGPHSMNTEAFF. V is TRBV6-1 and J is TRBJ1-1; D uncertain. The germline CDR1 and CDR2 sequences are MNHNS and SASEGT. The V end lost 6 bases, the J end lost 0 bases, and 14 bases lay between the germline ends. The CDR3 loop spans 15 amino acids.

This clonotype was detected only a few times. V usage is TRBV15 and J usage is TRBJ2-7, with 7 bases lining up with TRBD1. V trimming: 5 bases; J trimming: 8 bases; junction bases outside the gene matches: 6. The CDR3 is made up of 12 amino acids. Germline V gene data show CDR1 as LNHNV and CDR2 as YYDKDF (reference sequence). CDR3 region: CATSPGTEKQYF. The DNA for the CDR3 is TGTGCCACCAGCCCAGGGACAGAAAAGCAGTACTTC.

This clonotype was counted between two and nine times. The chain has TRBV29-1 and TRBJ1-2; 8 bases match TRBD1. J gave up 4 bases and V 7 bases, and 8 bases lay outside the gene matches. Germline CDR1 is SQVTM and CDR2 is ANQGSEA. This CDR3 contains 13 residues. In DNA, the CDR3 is TGCAGCGACCGGACAGGGAGCCCCTATGGCTACACCTTC. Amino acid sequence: CSDRTGSPYGYTF.

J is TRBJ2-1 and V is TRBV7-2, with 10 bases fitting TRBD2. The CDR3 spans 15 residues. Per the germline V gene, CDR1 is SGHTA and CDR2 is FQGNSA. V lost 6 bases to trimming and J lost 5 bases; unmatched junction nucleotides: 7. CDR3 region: CTSRFGTSGDNEQFF. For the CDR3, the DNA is TGTACCAGCAGGTTCGGCACTAGCGGGGACAATGAGCAGTTCTTC.

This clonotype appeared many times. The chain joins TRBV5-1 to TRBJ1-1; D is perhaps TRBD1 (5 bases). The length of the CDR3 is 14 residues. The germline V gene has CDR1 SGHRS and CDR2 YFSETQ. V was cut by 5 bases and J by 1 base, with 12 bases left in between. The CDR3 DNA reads TGCGCCAGCAGACTGGCGGGGACGAACACTGAAGCTTTCTTT. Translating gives CASRLAGTNTEAFF.

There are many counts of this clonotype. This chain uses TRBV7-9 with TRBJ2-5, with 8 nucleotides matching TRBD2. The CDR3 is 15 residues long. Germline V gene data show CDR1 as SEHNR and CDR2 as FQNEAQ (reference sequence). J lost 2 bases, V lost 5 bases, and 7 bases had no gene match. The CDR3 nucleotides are TGTGCCAGCAGCCCCTCAGCGGGGGCTCAAGAGACCCAGTACTTC. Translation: CASSPSAGAQETQYF.

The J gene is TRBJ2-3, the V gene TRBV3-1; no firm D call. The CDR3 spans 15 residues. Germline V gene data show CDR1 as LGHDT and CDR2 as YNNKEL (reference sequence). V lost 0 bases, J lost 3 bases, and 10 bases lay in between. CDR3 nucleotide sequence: TGTGCCAGCAGCCAAGAGTTAGGGCCGACAGATACGCAGTATTTT. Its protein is CASSQELGPTDTQYF.

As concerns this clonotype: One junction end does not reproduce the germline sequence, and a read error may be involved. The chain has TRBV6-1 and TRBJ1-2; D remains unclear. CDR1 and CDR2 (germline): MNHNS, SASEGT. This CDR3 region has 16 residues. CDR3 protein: CVSTHGARGSNYGYTF. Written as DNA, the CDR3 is TGTGTCAGCACCCACGGTGCCCGAGGGTCCAACTATGGCTACACCTTC.

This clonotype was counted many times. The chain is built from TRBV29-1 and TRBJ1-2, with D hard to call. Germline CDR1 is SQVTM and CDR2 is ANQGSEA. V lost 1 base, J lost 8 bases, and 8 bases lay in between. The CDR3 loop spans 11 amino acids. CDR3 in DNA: TGCAGCGTTGAAGGGACCCGGGGCTACACCTTC. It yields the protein CSVEGTRGYTF.

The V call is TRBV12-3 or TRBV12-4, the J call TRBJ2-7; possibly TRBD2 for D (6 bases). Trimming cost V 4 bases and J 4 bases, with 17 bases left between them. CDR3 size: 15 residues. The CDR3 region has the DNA TGTGCCAGCAGTTCGGCCTTATGGGCGGGATACGAGCAGTACTTC. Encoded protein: CASSSALWAGYEQYF.

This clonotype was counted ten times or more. The CDR3 DNA is TGTGCCAGCAGCCCCCTCGGAAGGGACACTGAAGCTTTCTTT. It yields the protein CASSPLGRDTEAFF. The chain combines TRBV7-2 with TRBJ1-1; D gene uncertain. The germline V gene has CDR1 SGHTA and CDR2 FQGNSA. This CDR3 spans 14 amino acids. Deletions cut 5 bases from V and 3 bases from J, with 13 bases between.

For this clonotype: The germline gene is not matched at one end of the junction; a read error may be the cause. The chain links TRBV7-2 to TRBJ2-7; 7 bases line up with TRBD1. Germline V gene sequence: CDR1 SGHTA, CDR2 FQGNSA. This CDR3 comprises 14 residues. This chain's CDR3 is CVSSFATGSYEQYF. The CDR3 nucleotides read TGTGTCAGCAGCTTCGCGACAGGGTCCTACGAGCAGTACTTC.

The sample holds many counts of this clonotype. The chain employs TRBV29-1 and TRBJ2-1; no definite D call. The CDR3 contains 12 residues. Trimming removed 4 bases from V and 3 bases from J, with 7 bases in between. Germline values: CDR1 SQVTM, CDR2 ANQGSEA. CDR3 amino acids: CSVGDGYNEQFF. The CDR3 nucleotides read TGCAGCGTTGGAGACGGCTACAATGAGCAGTTCTTC.

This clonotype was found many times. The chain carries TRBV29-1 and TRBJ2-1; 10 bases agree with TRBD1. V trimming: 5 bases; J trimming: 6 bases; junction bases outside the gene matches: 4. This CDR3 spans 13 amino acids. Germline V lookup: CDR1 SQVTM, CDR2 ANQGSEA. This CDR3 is CSVLRDRGNEQFF. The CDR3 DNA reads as TGCAGCGTTCTCCGGGACAGGGGCAATGAGCAGTTCTTC.

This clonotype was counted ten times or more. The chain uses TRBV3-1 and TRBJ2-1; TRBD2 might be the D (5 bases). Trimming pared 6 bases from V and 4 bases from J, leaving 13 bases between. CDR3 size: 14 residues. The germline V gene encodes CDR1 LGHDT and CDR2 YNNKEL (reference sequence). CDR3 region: CASSQSGRYNEQFF. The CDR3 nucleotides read TGTGCCAGCAGTCAGAGCGGCAGGTACAATGAGCAGTTCTTC.

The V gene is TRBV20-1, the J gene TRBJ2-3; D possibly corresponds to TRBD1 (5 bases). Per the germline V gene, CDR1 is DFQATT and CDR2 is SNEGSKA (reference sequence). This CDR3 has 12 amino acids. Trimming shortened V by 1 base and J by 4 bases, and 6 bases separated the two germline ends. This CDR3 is CSARVGADTQYF. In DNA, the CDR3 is TGCAGTGCTAGAGTAGGGGCAGATACGCAGTATTTT.

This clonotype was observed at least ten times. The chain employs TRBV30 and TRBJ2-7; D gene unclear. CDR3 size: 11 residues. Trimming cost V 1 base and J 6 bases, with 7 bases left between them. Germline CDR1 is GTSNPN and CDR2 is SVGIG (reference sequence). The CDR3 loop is CAWSGQREQYF. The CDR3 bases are TGTGCCTGGAGTGGACAACGCGAGCAGTACTTC. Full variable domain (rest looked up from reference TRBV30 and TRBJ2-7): SQTIHQWPATLVQPVGSPLSLECTVEGTSNPNLYWYRQAAGRGLQLLFYSVGIGQISSEVPQNLSASRPQDRQFILSSKKLLLSDSGFYLCAWSGQREQYFGPGTRLTVT.

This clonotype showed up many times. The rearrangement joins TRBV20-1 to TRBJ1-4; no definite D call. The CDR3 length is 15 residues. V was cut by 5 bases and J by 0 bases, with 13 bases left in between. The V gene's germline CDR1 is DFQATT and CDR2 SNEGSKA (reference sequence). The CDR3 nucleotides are TGCAGTGCTGGCGGTCGATACGCAACTAATGAAAAACTGTTTTTT. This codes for CSAGGRYATNEKLFF.

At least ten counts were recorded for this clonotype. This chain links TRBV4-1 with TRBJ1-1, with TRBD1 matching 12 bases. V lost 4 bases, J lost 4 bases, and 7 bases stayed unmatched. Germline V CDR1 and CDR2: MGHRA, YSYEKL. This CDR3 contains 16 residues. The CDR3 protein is CASSPGTGGWGTEAFF. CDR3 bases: TGCGCCAGCAGCCCTGGGACAGGGGGCTGGGGCACTGAAGCTTTCTTT.

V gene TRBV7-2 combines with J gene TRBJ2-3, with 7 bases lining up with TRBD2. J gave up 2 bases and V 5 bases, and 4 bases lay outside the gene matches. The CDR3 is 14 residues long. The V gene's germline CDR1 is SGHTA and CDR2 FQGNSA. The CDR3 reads CASSNRDYTDTQYF. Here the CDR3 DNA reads TGTGCCAGCAGCAACCGGGACTACACAGATACGCAGTATTTT.

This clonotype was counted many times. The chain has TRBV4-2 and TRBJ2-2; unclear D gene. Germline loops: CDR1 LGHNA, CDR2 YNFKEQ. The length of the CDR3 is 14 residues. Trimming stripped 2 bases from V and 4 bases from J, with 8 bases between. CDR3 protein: CASSQHTGTGELFF. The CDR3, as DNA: TGTGCCAGCAGCCAACACACGGGCACCGGGGAGCTGTTTTTT.

The CDR3 spells CATSSTGLSGANVLTF. Written as DNA, the CDR3 is TGTGCCACCAGCAGCACAGGCCTCTCTGGGGCCAACGTCCTGACTTTC. The chain couples TRBV15 to TRBJ2-6; possibly TRBD1 for D (5 bases). Germline-derived CDR1 and CDR2 are LNHNV and YYDKDF (reference sequence). Trimming left V 3 bases short and J 0 bases short, with 9 bases between. This CDR3 region has 16 residues.